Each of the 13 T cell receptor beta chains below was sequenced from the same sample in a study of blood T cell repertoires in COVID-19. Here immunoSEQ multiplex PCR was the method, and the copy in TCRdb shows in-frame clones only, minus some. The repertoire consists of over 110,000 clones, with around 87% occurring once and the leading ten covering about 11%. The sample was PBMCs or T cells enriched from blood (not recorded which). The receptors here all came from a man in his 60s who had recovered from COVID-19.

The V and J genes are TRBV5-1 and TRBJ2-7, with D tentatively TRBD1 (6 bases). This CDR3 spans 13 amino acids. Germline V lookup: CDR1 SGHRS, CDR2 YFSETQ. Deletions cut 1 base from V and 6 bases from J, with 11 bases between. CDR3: CASSLWTRGEQYF. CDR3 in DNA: TGCGCCAGCAGCTTGTGGACCAGGGGCGAGCAGTACTTC.

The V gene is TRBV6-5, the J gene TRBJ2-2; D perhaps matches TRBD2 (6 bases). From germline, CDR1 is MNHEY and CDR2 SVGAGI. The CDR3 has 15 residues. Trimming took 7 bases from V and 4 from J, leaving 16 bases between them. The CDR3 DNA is TGTGCCAGCACCATTGTGCGGGGAGGCACCGGGGAGCTGTTTTTT. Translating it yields CASTIVRGGTGELFF.

This chain's CDR3 is CASSLSGRETQYF. The DNA of the CDR3 is TGCGCCAGCAGCCTTAGCGGGCGTGAGACCCAGTACTTC. The chain recombines TRBV5-1 with TRBJ2-5; 7 positions agree with TRBD2. Germline CDR1 and CDR2: SGHRS and YFSETQ. The CDR3 loop spans 13 amino acids. V was clipped by 4 bases and J by 5 bases; unmatched bases: 5.

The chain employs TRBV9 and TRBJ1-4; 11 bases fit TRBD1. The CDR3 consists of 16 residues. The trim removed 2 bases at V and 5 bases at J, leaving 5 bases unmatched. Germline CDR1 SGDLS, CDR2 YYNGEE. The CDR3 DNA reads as TGTGCCAGCAGCGTGAGGGGGACAGGGGGAAATGAAAAACTGTTTTTT. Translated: CASSVRGTGGNEKLFF.

The CDR3 DNA reads as TGTGCCAGTAGTACATTACGGGACACTGAAGCTTTCTTT. It yields the protein CASSTLRDTEAFF. This chain joins TRBV19 and TRBJ1-1; D gene ambiguous. This CDR3 has 13 residues. Germline V gene lookup returns CDR1 LNHDA and CDR2 SQIVND (reference sequence). The V and J ends lost 4 bases and 3 bases respectively, with 9 bases between them.

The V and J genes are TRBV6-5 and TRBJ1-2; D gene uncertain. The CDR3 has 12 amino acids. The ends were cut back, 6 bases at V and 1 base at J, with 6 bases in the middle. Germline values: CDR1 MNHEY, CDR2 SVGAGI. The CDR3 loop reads CASRADNYGYTF. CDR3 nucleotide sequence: TGTGCCAGCAGGGCGGATAACTATGGCTACACCTTC.

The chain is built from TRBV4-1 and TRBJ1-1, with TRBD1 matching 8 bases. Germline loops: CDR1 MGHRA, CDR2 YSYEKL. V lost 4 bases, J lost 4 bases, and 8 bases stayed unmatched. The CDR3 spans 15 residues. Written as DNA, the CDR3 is TGCGCCAGCAGCCTACGGACAGGGCGGGTCACTGAAGCTTTCTTT. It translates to CASSLRTGRVTEAFF.

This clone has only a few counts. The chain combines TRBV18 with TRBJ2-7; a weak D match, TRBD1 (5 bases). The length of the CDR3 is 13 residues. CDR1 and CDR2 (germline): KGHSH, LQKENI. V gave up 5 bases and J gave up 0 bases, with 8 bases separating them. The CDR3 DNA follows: TGTGCCAGCTCAGACAGACACTCCTACGAGCAGTACTTC. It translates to CASSDRHSYEQYF. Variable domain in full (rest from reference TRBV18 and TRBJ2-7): NAGVMQNPRHLVRRRGQEARLRCSPMKGHSHVYWYRQLPEEGLKFMVYLQKENIIDESGMPKERFSAEFPKEGPSILRIQQVVRGDSAAYFCASSDRHSYEQYFGPGTRLTVT.

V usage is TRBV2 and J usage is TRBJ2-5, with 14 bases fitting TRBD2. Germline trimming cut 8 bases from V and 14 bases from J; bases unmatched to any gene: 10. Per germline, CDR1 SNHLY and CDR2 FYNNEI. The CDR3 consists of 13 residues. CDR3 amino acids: CASQGLAGASGYF. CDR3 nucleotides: TGTGCCAGCCAGGGACTAGCGGGGGCCTCAGGTTACTTC.

Here the CDR3 DNA reads TGTGCCAGCTCGCCGCAACAGAGTCTCACCGGGGAGCTGTTTTTT. It is translated as CASSPQQSLTGELFF. The rearrangement joins TRBV18 to TRBJ2-2; D remains ambiguous. Germline CDR1 and CDR2: KGHSH and LQKENI. Trimming took 6 bases from V and 4 from J, leaving 15 bases between them. The length of the CDR3 is 15 residues.

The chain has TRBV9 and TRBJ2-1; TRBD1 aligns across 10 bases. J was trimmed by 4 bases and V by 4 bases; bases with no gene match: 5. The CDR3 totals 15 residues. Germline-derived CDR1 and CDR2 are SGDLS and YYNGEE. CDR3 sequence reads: CASSIRQGAYNEQFF. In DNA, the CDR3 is TGTGCCAGCAGCATCCGACAGGGGGCTTACAATGAGCAGTTCTTC.

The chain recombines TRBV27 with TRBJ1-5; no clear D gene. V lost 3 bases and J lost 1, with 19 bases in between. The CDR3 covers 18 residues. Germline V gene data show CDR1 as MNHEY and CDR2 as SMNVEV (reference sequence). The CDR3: CASSFQARVRESNQPQHF. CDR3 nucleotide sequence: TGTGCCAGCAGTTTTCAAGCGAGGGTTAGGGAGAGCAATCAGCCCCAGCATTTT.

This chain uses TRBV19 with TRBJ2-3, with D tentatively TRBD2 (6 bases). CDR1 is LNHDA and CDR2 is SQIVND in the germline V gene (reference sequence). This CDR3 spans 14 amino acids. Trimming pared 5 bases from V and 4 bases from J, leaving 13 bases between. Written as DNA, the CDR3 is TGTGCCAGTAGTCCGGGAGTTCCCCCAGATACGCAGTATTTT. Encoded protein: CASSPGVPPDTQYF.